Listed here is a single TCR beta chain. Repertoires were generated with immunoSEQ multiplex PCR, while TCRdb's copy carries only in-frame clones and drops some. The sample includes about 91,000 clones, approximately 89% of them seen just once. These data belong to a study of OX40 agonist ivuxolimab in advanced cancers. Study information: Three patients, one with hepatocellular carcinoma and two with cutaneous melanoma, responded partially.

The CDR3 length is 15 residues. V was clipped by 1 base and J by 0 bases, with 9 bases between them. Germline V gene lookup returns CDR1 LNHNV and CDR2 YYDKDF (reference sequence). The chain recombines TRBV15 with TRBJ1-2; no clear D gene. The source of this sequence is an adult with an advanced solid tumor such as melanoma, head and neck, liver or kidney cancer. Sequencing was performed on CD4+ or CD8+ T cells sorted from blood, taken in a trial of the OX40 agonist ivuxolimab. The CDR3 nucleotides read TGTGCCACCAGCAGAGGTTACAGTGCTAACTATGGCTACACCTTC. Protein sequence: CATSRGYSANYGYTF. The full variable domain, completed using reference TRBV15 and TRBJ1-2, is DAMVIQNPRYQVTQFGKPVTLSCSQTLNHNVMYWYQQKSSQAPKLLFHYYDKDFNNEADTPDNFQSRRPNTSFCFLDIRSPGLGDTAMYLCATSRGYSANYGYTFGSGTRLTVV.